A single TCR beta chain is shown here with its context. Antigen specificity is unknown. This record belongs to a study of shared clonotypes between healthy human individuals. Study observations and caveats: As a rule, naive subsets had a larger estimated richness than memory subsets.

Germline V lookup: CDR1 MDHEN, CDR2 SYDVKM. This CDR3 is 13 amino acids long. V lost 3 bases and J 3 bases, leaving 6 bases between the germline ends. For sorted subsets, approximately 0.2 ug DNA per replicate equaled around 30,000 T cell genomes. The repertoire was sequenced with immunoSEQ multiplex PCR; TCRdb's copy has only in-frame clones and lacks some. The data hold some 700,000 clones, with 90% observed a single time. The sequence was collected from a man between 18 and 29 years old in good health. Some clones in this sample may be carry-over from other donors' samples. Specimen: memory CD8+ T cells from PBMCs. The subset was: CD45RO+ cells pooled with CCR7-negative TemRA cells. The chain recombines TRBV28 with TRBJ2-4, with D maybe TRBD2 (6 bases). The chain's CDR3 is CASSLGGKNIQYF. The CDR3 coding sequence is TGTGCCAGCAGTTTGGGGGGCAAAAACATTCAGTACTTC.